This T cell receptor beta chain originates from a study of tumor-infiltrating lymphocytes in primary liver carcinoma. To note about this clonotype: Possible read error: a much larger clone is one base away.

Researchers generated TCR beta cDNA from approximately 500 ng of total RNA, relying on a constant-region primer. Slightly modified ARM-PCR with three nested multiplex PCR rounds yielded TCR beta libraries. TRBV1-TRBV30 forward and Cbeta reverse primers drove the first two roughly 10-cycle rounds. TCRdb passed the multiplex PCR reads through MiXCR, listing each CDR3 protein once. In the table there are 310,000 or so distinct CDR3 sequences, less than 65% of which are singletons. The V and J ends lost 2 bases and 1 base, in that order; junction bases with no gene match: 5. Germline loops: CDR1 MGHRA, CDR2 YSYEKL. CDR3 length: 17 amino acids. Researchers drew blood RNA from unsorted whole blood and extracted germline DNA as well.

This TCR came from a man aged 35 to 55 with primary liver carcinoma and hepatitis B virus infection. Sequences were obtained from peripheral blood. This chain uses TRBV4-1 with TRBJ2-1; TRBD2 matches 10 bases. Here the CDR3 reads CASSQPSGSTSYNEQFF. The CDR3 bases are TGCGCCAGCAGCCAACCTAGCGGGAGTACGTCCTACAATGAGCAGTTCTTC.